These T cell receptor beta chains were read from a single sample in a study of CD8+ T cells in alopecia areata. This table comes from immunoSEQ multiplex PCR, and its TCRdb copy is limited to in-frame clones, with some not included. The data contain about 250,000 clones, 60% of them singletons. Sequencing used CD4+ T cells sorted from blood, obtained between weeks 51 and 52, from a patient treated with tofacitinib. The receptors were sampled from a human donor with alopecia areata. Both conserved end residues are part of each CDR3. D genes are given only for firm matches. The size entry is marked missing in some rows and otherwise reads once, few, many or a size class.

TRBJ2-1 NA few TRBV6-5 CASTLEGPMGEQFF TGTGCCAGCACCTTGGAGGGGCCGATGGGTGAGCAGTTCTTC
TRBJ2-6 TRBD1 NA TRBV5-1 CASSRDRAGANVLTF TGCGCCAGCAGTCGTGACAGGGCCGGGGCCAACGTCCTGACTTTC
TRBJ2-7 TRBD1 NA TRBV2 CASRPRWTGSVEQYF TGTGCCAGCAGACCCCGTTGGACAGGGTCCGTCGAGCAGTACTTC
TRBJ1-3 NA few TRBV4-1 CASSQEDRSGNTIYF TGCGCCAGCAGCCAAGAGGACCGCTCTGGAAACACCATATATTTT
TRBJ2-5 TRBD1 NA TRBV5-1 CASSQTTTGMETQYF TGCGCCAGCAGCCAAACGACGACAGGGATGGAGACCCAGTACTTC
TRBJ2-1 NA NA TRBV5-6 CASSRGQDYNEQFF TGTGCCAGCAGCCGAGGGCAGGACTACAATGAGCAGTTCTTC
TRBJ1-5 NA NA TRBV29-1 CSVGGGNGNQPQHF TGCAGCGTTGGCGGGGGAAACGGCAATCAGCCCCAGCATTTT
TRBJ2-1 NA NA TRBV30 CAWSVRVNEQFF TGTGCCTGGAGTGTACGGGTGAATGAGCAGTTCTTC
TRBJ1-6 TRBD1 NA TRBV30 CALHRGNSPLHF TGTGCCTTGCACAGGGGGAATTCACCCCTCCACTTT
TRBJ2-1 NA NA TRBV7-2 CASSTQWYNEQFF TGTGCCAGCAGCACCCAATGGTACAATGAGCAGTTCTTC
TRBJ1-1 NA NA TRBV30 CAWSVTRARWNTEAFF TGTGCCTGGAGTGTTACCAGGGCTCGGTGGAACACTGAAGCTTTCTTT
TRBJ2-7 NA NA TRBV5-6 CASSLVGGEQYF TGTGCCAGCAGCTTGGTCGGAGGGGAGCAGTACTTC
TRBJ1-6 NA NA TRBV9 CASSPRQENSPLHF TGTGCCAGCAGCCCCCGACAAGAGAATTCACCCCTCCACTTT
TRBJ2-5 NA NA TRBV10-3 CAISESWAEETQYF TGTGCCATCAGTGAGTCATGGGCAGAAGAGACCCAGTACTTC
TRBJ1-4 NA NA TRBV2 CASSEGNWESEKLFF TGTGCCAGCAGTGAAGGGAATTGGGAGAGTGAAAAACTGTTTTTT
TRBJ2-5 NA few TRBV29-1 CSATLGETQYF TGCAGCGCTACCCTTGGGGAGACCCAGTACTTC
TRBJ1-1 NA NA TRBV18 CASTRDVVGNTEAFF TGTGCCAGCACAAGGGATGTCGTCGGGAACACTGAAGCTTTCTTT
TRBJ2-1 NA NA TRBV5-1 CASRRSSYNEQFF TGCGCCAGCAGAAGGAGCTCCTACAATGAGCAGTTCTTC
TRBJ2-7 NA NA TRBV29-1 CSGLGGYEQYF TGCAGCGGGCTGGGGGGCTACGAGCAGTACTTC
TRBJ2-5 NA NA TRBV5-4 CASSLETSQETQYF TGTGCCAGCAGCTTGGAGACTAGTCAGGAGACCCAGTACTTC
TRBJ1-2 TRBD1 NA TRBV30 CACPRTGNYGYTF TGTGCCTGCCCGAGGACAGGGAACTATGGCTACACCTTC
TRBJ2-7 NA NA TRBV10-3 CAITPGHLYEQYF TGTGCCATCACCCCGGGACACCTCTACGAGCAGTACTTC
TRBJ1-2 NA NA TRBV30 CAWSVLGGAHGYTF TGTGCCTGGAGTGTACTAGGGGGGGCTCATGGCTACACCTTC
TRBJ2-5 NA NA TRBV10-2 CASSEGQQETQYF TGCGCCAGCAGTGAGGGACAGCAAGAGACCCAGTACTTC
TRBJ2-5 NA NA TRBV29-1 CSVVTAGETQYF TGCAGCGTTGTTACCGCAGGGGAGACCCAGTACTTC
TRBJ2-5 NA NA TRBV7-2 CASSRAYQETQYF TGTGCCAGCAGCAGGGCGTACCAAGAGACCCAGTACTTC
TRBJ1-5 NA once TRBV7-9 CASSLRGDDQPQHF TGTGCCAGCAGCTTACGGGGGGATGATCAGCCCCAGCATTTT
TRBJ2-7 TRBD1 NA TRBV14 CASSQGTGARYEQYF TGTGCCAGCAGCCAAGGGACAGGGGCCCGCTACGAGCAGTACTTC
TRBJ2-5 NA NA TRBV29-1 CSLRRVYQETQYF TGCAGCCTTCGGAGGGTGTACCAAGAGACCCAGTACTTC
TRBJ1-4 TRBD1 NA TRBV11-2 CASSLEQGAWEKLFF TGTGCCAGCAGCTTAGAGCAGGGGGCTTGGGAAAAACTGTTTTTT
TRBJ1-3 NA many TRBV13 CASSGLWGSGNTIYF TGTGCCAGCAGCGGGCTCTGGGGTTCTGGAAACACCATATATTTT
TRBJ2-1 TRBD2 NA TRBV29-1 CSVDKTSGGGNEQFF TGCAGCGTTGATAAGACTAGCGGGGGCGGGAATGAGCAGTTCTTC
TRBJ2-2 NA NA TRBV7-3 CASSLIPGQRVEKLFF TGTGCCAGCAGCTTAATTCCCGGACAGCGGGTCGAGAAGCTGTTTTTT
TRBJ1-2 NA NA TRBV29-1 CSDTGTGGYTF TGCAGCGATACAGGGACGGGAGGCTACACCTTC
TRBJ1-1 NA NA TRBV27 CASSFYGESTEAFF TGTGCCAGCAGTTTTTACGGGGAAAGCACTGAAGCTTTCTTT
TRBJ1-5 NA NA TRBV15 CATSRDRVQPQHF TGTGCCACCAGCAGAGATAGAGTTCAGCCCCAGCATTTT
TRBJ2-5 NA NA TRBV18 CASSPDGMSETQYF TGTGCCAGCTCACCAGACGGGATGTCAGAGACCCAGTACTTC
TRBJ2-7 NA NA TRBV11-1 CASSRNYEQYF TGTGCCAGCAGCCGGAACTACGAGCAGTACTTC
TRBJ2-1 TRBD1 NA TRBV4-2 CASSPGGANNEQFF TGTGCCAGCAGCCCAGGGGGAGCGAACAATGAGCAGTTCTTC
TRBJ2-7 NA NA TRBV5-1 CASSPFTGDLAYEQYF TGCGCCAGCAGTCCGTTTACAGGAGACCTAGCCTACGAGCAGTACTTC
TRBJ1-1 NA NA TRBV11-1 CASSLRHGATEAFF TGTGCCAGCAGCCTCCGACACGGGGCTACTGAAGCTTTCTTT
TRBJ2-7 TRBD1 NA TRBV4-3 CASSSGRGHSEQYF TGCGCCAGCAGTTCGGGCAGGGGGCATAGCGAGCAGTACTTC
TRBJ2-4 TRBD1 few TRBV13 CASSLTGRNIQYF TGTGCCAGCAGTTTGACAGGGCGAAACATTCAGTACTTC
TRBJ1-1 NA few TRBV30 CAWSNTLNTEAFF TGTGCCTGGAGTAATACCTTAAACACTGAAGCTTTCTTT
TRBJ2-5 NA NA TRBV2 CASSWQETQYF TGTGCCAGCAGTTGGCAAGAGACCCAGTACTTC
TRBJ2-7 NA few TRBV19 CASSMIVGGYEQYF TGTGCCAGTAGTATGATCGTGGGCGGCTACGAGCAGTACTTC
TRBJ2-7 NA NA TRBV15 CATSRSSPTGAYEQYF TGTGCCACCAGCAGATCTTCCCCGACAGGAGCCTACGAGCAGTACTTC
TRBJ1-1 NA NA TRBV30 CAWSVSQNTEAFF TGTGCCTGGAGTGTTTCTCAGAACACTGAAGCTTTCTTT
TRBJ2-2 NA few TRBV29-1 CSANRANTGELFF TGCAGCGCGAACAGGGCGAACACCGGGGAGCTGTTTTTT